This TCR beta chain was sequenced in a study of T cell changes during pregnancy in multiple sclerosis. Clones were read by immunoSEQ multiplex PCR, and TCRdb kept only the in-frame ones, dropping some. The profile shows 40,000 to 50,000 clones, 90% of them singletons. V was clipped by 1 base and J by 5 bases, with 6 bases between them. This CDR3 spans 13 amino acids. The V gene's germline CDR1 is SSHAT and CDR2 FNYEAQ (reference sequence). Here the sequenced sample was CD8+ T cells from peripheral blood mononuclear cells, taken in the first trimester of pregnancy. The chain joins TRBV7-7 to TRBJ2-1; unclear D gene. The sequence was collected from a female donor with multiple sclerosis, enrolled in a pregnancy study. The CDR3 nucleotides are TGTGCCAGCAGCTTAGGATCAGACAATGAGCAGTTCTTC. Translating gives CASSLGSDNEQFF.